The entry that follows covers one TCR beta chain sequence. RNA was extracted and reverse transcribed into cDNA as the sequencing template. TCRdb keeps only in-frame clones here, not all; method: immunoSEQ multiplex PCR. The sample gives some 120,000 clones, roughly 54% of which show up once; 4.5% is in the top ten. The data derive from a study of CD8+ T cells in alopecia areata. The length of the CDR3 is 16 residues. Unmatched junction bases numbered 10, after V lost 4 bases and J lost 5 bases. The germline gives CDR1 LGHNA, CDR2 YSLEER. The chain carries TRBV4-3 and TRBJ2-1; 8 bases match TRBD2. This TCR came from a human donor with alopecia areata. The sequences come from CD4+ T cells sorted from blood, collected at week 0. The CDR3 region has the DNA TGCGCCAGCAGCCGACTGGGAGCGGGGGACAACAATGAGCAGTTCTTC. Amino acids: CASSRLGAGDNNEQFF.